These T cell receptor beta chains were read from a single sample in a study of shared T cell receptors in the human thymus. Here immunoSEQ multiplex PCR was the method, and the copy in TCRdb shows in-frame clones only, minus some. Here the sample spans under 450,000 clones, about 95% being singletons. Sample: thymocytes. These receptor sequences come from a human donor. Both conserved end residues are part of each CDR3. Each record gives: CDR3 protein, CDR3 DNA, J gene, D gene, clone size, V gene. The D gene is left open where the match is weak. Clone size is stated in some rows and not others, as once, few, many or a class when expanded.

CDR3: CASTTRGAEHYNEQFF; DNA: TGTGCCAGCACGACTCGGGGAGCGGAACATTACAATGAGCAGTTCTTC; J: TRBJ2-1; D: NA; size: NA; V: TRBV7-2
CDR3: CAISEWASDYGYTF; DNA: TGTGCCATCAGTGAGTGGGCTTCAGACTATGGCTACACCTTC; J: TRBJ1-2; D: NA; size: NA; V: TRBV10-3
CDR3: CASSPRGHGAGSGRAYEQYF; DNA: TGTGCCAGCAGCCCCCGCGGACATGGGGCAGGAAGCGGGAGGGCCTACGAGCAGTACTTC; J: TRBJ2-7; D: TRBD2; size: NA; V: TRBV14
CDR3: CASSLGQGNREETQYF; DNA: TGTGCCAGCAGCTTAGGCCAGGGGAACCGGGAAGAGACCCAGTACTTC; J: TRBJ2-5; D: NA; size: NA; V: TRBV7-4
CDR3: CASRSQGTSGNTIYF; DNA: TGTGCCAGCAGGTCACAGGGGACCTCTGGAAACACCATATATTTT; J: TRBJ1-3; D: TRBD1; size: NA; V: TRBV2
CDR3: CASRQHNRPPGSNTEAFF; DNA: TGTGCCAGCAGGCAGCACAACCGACCTCCAGGGTCGAACACTGAAGCTTTCTTT; J: TRBJ1-1; D: NA; size: once; V: TRBV28
CDR3: CASSATRGSGANVLTF; DNA: TGTGCCAGCAGTGCAACCAGGGGATCTGGGGCCAACGTCCTGACTTTC; J: TRBJ2-6; D: NA; size: NA; V: TRBV27
CDR3: CARSLFRRTSYNEQFF; DNA: TGTGCCAGAAGCTTGTTCCGGAGAACGTCCTACAATGAGCAGTTCTTC; J: TRBJ2-1; D: NA; size: NA; V: TRBV5-3
CDR3: CASKTGGSTEAFF; DNA: TGTGCCAGCAAGACAGGGGGTTCCACTGAAGCTTTCTTT; J: TRBJ1-1; D: TRBD1; size: NA; V: TRBV11-1
CDR3: CAGVRGRAPDTQYF; DNA: TGTGCCGGGGTAAGGGGGAGGGCCCCAGATACGCAGTATTTT; J: TRBJ2-3; D: NA; size: NA; V: TRBV2
CDR3: CASSPVGQETQYF; DNA: TGTGCCAGCAGCCCCGTGGGACAAGAGACCCAGTACTTC; J: TRBJ2-5; D: NA; size: NA; V: TRBV7-2
CDR3: CSVRSDGGLAGFQETQYF; DNA: TGCAGCGTTAGGTCGGACGGAGGACTAGCGGGATTTCAAGAGACCCAGTACTTC; J: TRBJ2-5; D: TRBD2; size: NA; V: TRBV29-1
CDR3: CASSQDMVAGVNNEQFF; DNA: TGCGCCAGCAGCCAAGATATGGTGGCGGGAGTGAACAATGAGCAGTTCTTC; J: TRBJ2-1; D: TRBD2; size: few; V: TRBV4-1
CDR3: CASSSRTQKAGDTQYF; DNA: TGTGCCAGCAGTTCCCGGACGCAAAAGGCAGGAGATACGCAGTATTTT; J: TRBJ2-3; D: NA; size: NA; V: TRBV27
CDR3: CASSLSPTGTGEYSNQPQHF; DNA: TGTGCCAGCAGTTTATCACCTACCGGGACAGGGGAGTATAGCAATCAGCCCCAGCATTTT; J: TRBJ1-5; D: TRBD1; size: NA; V: TRBV28
CDR3: CASSQGRGLRIIQETQYF; DNA: TGCGCCAGCAGCCAAGGACGGGGTTTAAGAATAATTCAAGAGACCCAGTACTTC; J: TRBJ2-5; D: NA; size: NA; V: TRBV4-3
CDR3: CASSPTGRLLPQHF; DNA: TGTGCCAGCAGTCCCACCGGACGGCTACTGCCCCAGCATTTT; J: TRBJ1-5; D: NA; size: NA; V: TRBV27
CDR3: CAISVGLRGYEQYF; DNA: TGTGCCATCAGTGTCGGGCTCAGGGGTTACGAGCAGTACTTC; J: TRBJ2-7; D: NA; size: NA; V: TRBV10-3
CDR3: CASRLGGFSSYNEQFF; DNA: TGCGCCAGCAGACTAGGGGGGTTCAGCTCCTACAATGAGCAGTTCTTC; J: TRBJ2-1; D: NA; size: NA; V: TRBV5-1
CDR3: CASSPKGDHYEQYF; DNA: TGTGCCAGCAGCCCAAAGGGGGACCACTACGAGCAGTACTTC; J: TRBJ2-7; D: NA; size: NA; V: TRBV11-3
CDR3: CAGSTGRVNTEAFF; DNA: TGTGCCGGATCGACCGGACGAGTGAACACTGAAGCTTTCTTT; J: TRBJ1-1; D: NA; size: NA; V: TRBV28
CDR3: CASSLFRRAGRGMNTEAFF; DNA: TGTGCCAGCAGTTTATTTAGGAGGGCAGGGCGGGGGATGAACACTGAAGCTTTCTTT; J: TRBJ1-1; D: NA; size: NA; V: TRBV27
CDR3: CASSLGASGRTDTQYF; DNA: TGTGCCAGCAGCTTAGGGGCTAGCGGGAGAACAGATACGCAGTATTTT; J: TRBJ2-3; D: TRBD2; size: NA; V: TRBV7-2
CDR3: CASSPPPSEKETQYF; DNA: TGTGCCAGCTCACCCCCCCCTAGCGAGAAAGAGACCCAGTACTTC; J: TRBJ2-5; D: NA; size: NA; V: TRBV18
CDR3: CASGLGPRGGQFF; DNA: TGTGCTAGTGGTTTGGGACCGCGGGGAGGGCAGTTCTTC; J: TRBJ2-1; D: NA; size: NA; V: TRBV12-5
CDR3: CASSCPGTSGIDEQFF; DNA: TGTGCCAGCAGCTGCCCCGGGACTAGCGGGATAGATGAGCAGTTCTTC; J: TRBJ2-1; D: TRBD2; size: NA; V: TRBV7-6
CDR3: CASSLLCGAASSYEQYF; DNA: TGTGCCAGCAGTTTATTGTGTGGGGCGGCCTCCTCCTACGAGCAGTACTTC; J: TRBJ2-7; D: NA; size: once; V: TRBV28
CDR3: CASSEARGYGVGLPPYEQYF; DNA: TGTGCCAGCAGTGAAGCGAGGGGGTACGGAGTGGGACTACCCCCATACGAGCAGTACTTC; J: TRBJ2-7; D: NA; size: NA; V: TRBV2
CDR3: CALLCQQRRGLNGYTF; DNA: NA; J: TRBJ1-2; D: NA; size: NA; V: TRBV2
CDR3: CASSFPGNTEAFF; DNA: TGTGCCAGCAGCTTCCCCGGGAACACTGAAGCTTTCTTT; J: TRBJ1-1; D: NA; size: NA; V: TRBV5-1
CDR3: CASSSRVGHEQYF; DNA: TGTGCCAGCAGTTCGCGGGTTGGCCACGAGCAGTACTTC; J: TRBJ2-7; D: NA; size: NA; V: TRBV6-1
CDR3: CASSTGQGLKNIQYF; DNA: TGTGCCAGCAGCACCGGACAGGGGCTGAAAAACATTCAGTACTTC; J: TRBJ2-4; D: TRBD1; size: NA; V: TRBV28
CDR3: CASSLCRGQSYGYTF; DNA: TGTGCCAGCAGTTTATGCCGGGGGCAGAGCTATGGCTACACCTTC; J: TRBJ1-2; D: NA; size: NA; V: TRBV28
CDR3: CASSFPQGNEQFF; DNA: TGTGCCAGCAGTTTCCCACAGGGGAATGAGCAGTTCTTC; J: TRBJ2-1; D: TRBD1; size: NA; V: TRBV2
CDR3: CASSRLPFGTGGNHTQYF; DNA: TGTGCCAGCAGCCGCCTACCCTTCGGAACAGGGGGGAATCATACGCAGTATTTT; J: TRBJ2-3; D: TRBD1; size: NA; V: TRBV4-2
CDR3: CASSQWGDLGPQHF; DNA: TGTGCCAGCAGCCAATGGGGGGATCTTGGTCCCCAGCATTTT; J: TRBJ1-5; D: NA; size: NA; V: TRBV5-4
CDR3: CASSHVRYQETQYF; DNA: TGCGCCAGCAGCCACGTACGGTACCAAGAGACCCAGTACTTC; J: TRBJ2-5; D: NA; size: NA; V: TRBV4-1
CDR3: CASSLGGQARGYTF; DNA: TGTGCCAGCAGCTTGGGGGGTCAGGCTAGGGGCTACACCTTC; J: TRBJ1-2; D: NA; size: NA; V: TRBV5-6
CDR3: CASSAGPTYEQYF; DNA: TGTGCCAGTTCCGCAGGACCCACCTACGAGCAGTACTTC; J: TRBJ2-7; D: NA; size: NA; V: TRBV19
CDR3: CASSRLSGPFSYEQYF; DNA: TGTGCCAGCAGTCGTTTGTCCGGGCCTTTCTCCTACGAGCAGTACTTC; J: TRBJ2-7; D: NA; size: NA; V: TRBV7-6
CDR3: CASSGTGEGYTF; DNA: TGTGCCAGCAGCGGGACAGGGGAAGGCTACACCTTC; J: TRBJ1-2; D: TRBD1; size: NA; V: TRBV5-5
CDR3: CASSQDSLAGETEQFF; DNA: TGCGCCAGCAGCCAAGATTCACTAGCGGGAGAAACTGAGCAGTTCTTC; J: TRBJ2-1; D: TRBD2; size: once; V: TRBV4-1
CDR3: CASRHAGTSGRTRETQYF; DNA: TGTGCCAGCAGACATGCCGGGACTAGCGGGAGAACTCGGGAGACCCAGTACTTC; J: TRBJ2-5; D: TRBD2; size: NA; V: TRBV2
CDR3: CASSPGQAEQYF; DNA: TGTGCCAGCTCACCAGGGCAAGCTGAGCAGTACTTC; J: TRBJ2-7; D: NA; size: NA; V: TRBV18
CDR3: CASRKKGDYNEQFF; DNA: TGTGCCAGCAGAAAGAAGGGGGACTACAATGAGCAGTTCTTC; J: TRBJ2-1; D: NA; size: NA; V: TRBV28
CDR3: CASSFIIVRAGELFF; DNA: TGTGCCAGTAGTTTCATAATAGTTCGCGCCGGGGAGCTGTTTTTT; J: TRBJ2-2; D: NA; size: once; V: TRBV19
CDR3: CASSIVKLLADLPDSYNEQFF; DNA: TGTGCCAGTAGTATAGTTAAACTTCTAGCGGATCTCCCTGACTCCTACAATGAGCAGTTCTTC; J: TRBJ2-1; D: TRBD2; size: NA; V: TRBV19
CDR3: CASRGTGEGNYGYTF; DNA: TGTGCCAGCAGAGGGACAGGGGAGGGGAACTATGGCTACACCTTC; J: TRBJ1-2; D: TRBD1; size: NA; V: TRBV27
CDR3: CASRTGRGYTF; DNA: TGTGCCAGCAGGACAGGGAGAGGCTACACCTTC; J: TRBJ1-2; D: TRBD1; size: NA; V: TRBV10-3
CDR3: CASSLAEGRGDNEQFF; DNA: TGTGCCAGCAGCTTGGCCGAGGGAAGGGGGGACAATGAGCAGTTCTTC; J: TRBJ2-1; D: NA; size: NA; V: TRBV5-8
CDR3: CAWSPGTRTYEQYF; DNA: TGTGCCTGGAGTCCCGGGACTAGGACCTACGAGCAGTACTTC; J: TRBJ2-7; D: TRBD2; size: NA; V: TRBV30
CDR3: CASSFRTSGSYEQYF; DNA: TGCGCCAGCAGCTTCCGGACTAGCGGGAGCTACGAGCAGTACTTC; J: TRBJ2-7; D: TRBD2; size: NA; V: TRBV5-1
CDR3: CASSFSTGSGASGISDTQYF; DNA: TGTGCCAGCAGTTTCTCCACAGGGAGTGGGGCTAGCGGGATATCAGATACGCAGTATTTT; J: TRBJ2-3; D: TRBD2; size: NA; V: TRBV28
CDR3: CASSLGAHGTNEKLFF; DNA: TGTGCCAGCAGCTTAGGGGCACACGGGACTAATGAAAAACTGTTTTTT; J: TRBJ1-4; D: NA; size: NA; V: TRBV11-2